This T cell receptor (beta chain) was found in a study of blood T cell repertoires in COVID-19. The wider study: Sites in the United States, Italy and Spain provided acute and convalescent COVID-19 samples.

This clone was detected once. Cohort placement rested on clinical history that participants reported themselves. What the recovered Cohort 3 donors had was two negative PCRs, clearance, or symptom resolution. Germline assignment: CDR1 WNHNN and CDR2 SYGVQD (reference sequence). The germline V and J ends were trimmed by 4 bases and 6 bases, with 13 bases remaining between them. The CDR3 is made up of 13 amino acids. Per the authors' pipeline: Estimated nucleated cell counts came from reference gene primer amplification. The method was immunoSEQ multiplex PCR; TCRdb's version includes in-frame clones alone and lacks a portion of them. V and J calls and clone size are those listed in that table; D and trimming were worked out from the DNA. The sample gives 380,000 or so clones, over 75% of which show up once; 1% to 1.5% is in the top ten.

The source material was PBMCs or T cells enriched from blood (not recorded which). The chain recombines TRBV10-1 with TRBJ2-7; TRBD2 might be the D (5 bases). The sequence was obtained from a man aged 30 to 39 who had recovered from COVID-19. CDR3 DNA: TGCGCCAGCAGTGTCGGGGTTATGAGCGAGCAGTACTTC. It translates to CASSVGVMSEQYF.